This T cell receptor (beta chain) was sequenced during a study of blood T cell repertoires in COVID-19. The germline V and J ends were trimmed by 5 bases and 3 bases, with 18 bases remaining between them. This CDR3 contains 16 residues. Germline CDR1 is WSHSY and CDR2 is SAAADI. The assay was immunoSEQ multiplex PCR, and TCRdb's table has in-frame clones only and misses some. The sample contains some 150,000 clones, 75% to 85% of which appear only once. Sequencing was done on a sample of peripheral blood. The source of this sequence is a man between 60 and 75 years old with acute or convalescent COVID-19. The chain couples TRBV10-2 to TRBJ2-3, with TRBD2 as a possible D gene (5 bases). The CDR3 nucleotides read TGCGCCAGCAGTCCTTTTGGGGAGATCGGGACAGATACGCAGTATTTT. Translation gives CASSPFGEIGTDTQYF.